The 28 T cell receptor beta chains presented below share a single source sample, sequenced in a study of OX40 agonist ivuxolimab in advanced cancers. Some clones are missing from TCRdb's copy, which holds only in-frame ones; the method was immunoSEQ multiplex PCR. The data contain about 77,000 clones, around 86% of them singletons. Material: CD4+ or CD8+ T cells sorted from blood, obtained in a trial of the OX40 agonist ivuxolimab. These TCRs come from an adult with an advanced solid tumor such as melanoma, head and neck, liver or kidney cancer.

In this sample, this clone turned up once. The gene calls are TRBV6-5 and TRBJ2-1, with a tentative D call TRBD2 (6 bases). This CDR3 has 14 residues. Germline-derived CDR1 and CDR2 are MNHEY and SVGAGI. V shed 6 bases and J shed 8 bases, with 17 bases lying between them. This CDR3 is CASSPRGLQDEQFF. The CDR3 DNA reads as TGTGCCAGCAGCCCGAGGGGACTTCAGGATGAGCAGTTCTTC.

The chain joins TRBV7-7 to TRBJ2-1, with 13 bases aligning to TRBD2. Germline-derived CDR1 and CDR2 are SSHAT and FNYEAQ (reference sequence). The CDR3 has 16 amino acids. V shed 5 bases, J shed 7 bases, and the junction held 8 bases outside the gene matches. CDR3: CASSPWTSGSNNEQFF. The CDR3, as DNA: TGTGCCAGCAGCCCCTGGACTAGCGGGAGTAATAATGAGCAGTTCTTC.

CDR3 amino acids: CASSLGRQGGETQYF. CDR3 sequence (DNA): TGCGCCAGCAGCTTGGGCCGACAGGGTGGCGAGACCCAGTACTTC. The chain carries TRBV5-1 and TRBJ2-5, with 7 bases lining up with TRBD1. J lost 5 bases, V lost 0 bases, and 7 bases had no gene match. This CDR3 region has 15 residues. The V gene's germline CDR1 is SGHRS and CDR2 YFSETQ. The full variable domain, rest sourced from reference TRBV5-1 and TRBJ2-5, is KAGVTQTPRYLIKTRGQQVTLSCSPISGHRSVSWYQQTPGQGLQFLFEYFSETQRNKGNFPGRFSGRQFSNSRSEMNVSTLELGDSALYLCASSLGRQGGETQYFGPGTRLLVL.

This chain joins TRBV27 and TRBJ2-1; D is possibly TRBD1 (5 bases). Germline CDR1 reads MNHEY; CDR2 reads SMNVEV (reference sequence). The CDR3 spans 14 residues. Trimming left V 2 bases short and J 10 bases short, with 15 bases between. The CDR3 sequence is CASSLARVLGEQFF. DNA of the CDR3: TGTGCCAGCAGTTTAGCCAGGGTCCTCGGCGAGCAGTTCTTC.

The chain combines TRBV7-3 with TRBJ2-1, with TRBD2 identical over 8 bases. The V gene's germline CDR1 is SGHTA and CDR2 FQGTGA. CDR3 length: 13 residues. V shed 5 bases, J shed 7 bases, and the junction held 4 bases outside the gene matches. For the CDR3, the DNA is TGTGCCAGCAGCGTTAGCGGGGCGAATGAGCAGTTCTTC. It encodes CASSVSGANEQFF.

V is TRBV5-1 and J is TRBJ1-1; TRBD1 matches at 7 bases. CDR1 is SGHRS and CDR2 is YFSETQ in the germline V gene. CDR3 size: 14 residues. V was pared by 3 bases and J by 5 bases, with 7 bases of the junction left unmatched. The CDR3 region is CASSWGQRGTEAFF. The CDR3 DNA follows: TGCGCCAGCAGCTGGGGACAGAGGGGGACTGAAGCTTTCTTT.

In its sample, this clone was seen once. The gene calls are TRBV2 and TRBJ1-5; maybe TRBD1 (5 bases). V was shortened by 5 bases and J by 3 bases, with 11 bases between the two germline ends. Germline values: CDR1 SNHLY, CDR2 FYNNEI. There are 14 residues in the CDR3. CDR3 protein: CASSRDGYNQPQHF. CDR3 bases: TGTGCCAGCAGTAGGGACGGGTACAATCAGCCCCAGCATTTT. The full variable domain, completed using reference TRBV2 and TRBJ1-5, is EPEVTQTPSHQVTQMGQEVILRCVPISNHLYFYWYRQILGQKVEFLVSFYNNEISEKSEIFDDQFSVERPDGSNFTLKIRSTKLEDSAMYFCASSRDGYNQPQHFGDGTRLSIL.

This clone was found once. The chain joins TRBV28 to TRBJ1-6; D perhaps matches TRBD1 (5 bases). Trimming shortened V by 6 bases and J by 6 bases, and 18 bases separated the two germline ends. The CDR3 spans 16 residues. CDR1 is MDHEN and CDR2 is SYDVKM in the germline V gene. In DNA, the CDR3 is TGTGCCAGCAGGGAAGTGGGGGGGTCAGGTAATTCACCCCTCCACTTT. It is translated as CASREVGGSGNSPLHF. The full variable domain, in which reference TRBV28 and TRBJ1-6 provide the parts outside the CDR3, is DVKVTQSSRYLVKRTGEKVFLECVQDMDHENMFWYRQDPGLGLRLIYFSYDVKMKEKGDIPEGYSVSREKKERFSLILESASTNQTSMYLCASREVGGSGNSPLHFGNGTRLTVT.

This sequence joins TRBV14 and TRBJ2-5; D tentatively reads TRBD1 or TRBD2 (5 bases each). Per the germline V gene, CDR1 is SGHDN and CDR2 is FVKESK. V lost 1 base and J lost 6, with 18 bases in between. The CDR3 length is 16 residues. The CDR3 DNA is TGTGCCAGCAGCCAAGTCACTGGGGGTAGATTACAGACCCAGTACTTC. The encoded protein is CASSQVTGGRLQTQYF.

V usage is TRBV5-4 and J usage is TRBJ2-3; 8 nucleotides agree with TRBD2. CDR1 is SGHNT and CDR2 is YYREEE in the germline V gene (reference sequence). This CDR3 contains 15 residues. Unmatched junction bases numbered 10, after V lost 2 bases and J lost 8 bases. The CDR3 protein is CASSFGGRTLGTQYF. The CDR3 bases are TGTGCCAGCAGCTTCGGCGGGAGGACCTTAGGTACGCAGTATTTT.

This chain connects TRBV28 to TRBJ2-7, with a possible D match to TRBD2 (6 bases). Germline V lookup: CDR1 MDHEN, CDR2 SYDVKM. The CDR3 loop spans 15 amino acids. Trimming stripped 8 bases from V and 0 bases from J, with 17 bases between. CDR3: CASSTGGLSSYEQYF. The CDR3 DNA reads as TGTGCCAGCTCCACAGGAGGGCTGAGCTCCTACGAGCAGTACTTC.

In this sample, this clone turned up a few times. The chain couples TRBV28 to TRBJ2-1; D ambiguous. Trimming removed 3 bases at V and 4 bases at J, with 19 bases between. The germline V gene encodes CDR1 MDHEN and CDR2 SYDVKM. There are 17 residues in the CDR3. The CDR3 loop reads CASSFNDPGPKYNEQFF. The CDR3 nucleotides read TGTGCCAGCAGTTTCAACGACCCAGGACCTAAGTACAATGAGCAGTTCTTC.

As concerns this clone: A read error may account for a junction end that differs from germline. The chain has TRBV7-9 and TRBJ2-7, with D possibly TRBD1 on 5 matching bases. This CDR3 contains 12 residues. Per the germline V gene, CDR1 is SEHNR and CDR2 is FQNEAQ (reference sequence). The DNA for the CDR3 is TGTGCCAGCAGTTTAGGGGTCTACGAGCAGTACTTC. Amino acids: CASSLGVYEQYF.

The chain combines TRBV28 with TRBJ1-5, with D maybe TRBD1 (5 bases). Germline lookup yields CDR1 MDHEN and CDR2 SYDVKM. The CDR3 runs 13 residues. Trimming cost V 10 bases and J 3 bases, with 13 bases left between them. The CDR3 sequence is CATRAGNNQPQHF. The DNA for the CDR3 is TGTGCCACAAGGGCAGGGAACAATCAGCCCCAGCATTTT.

The chain carries TRBV27 and TRBJ2-1; 12 nucleotides align to TRBD2. Trimming cost V 3 bases and J 6 bases; bases outside gene matches: 6. The CDR3 is 16 residues long. The V gene's germline CDR1 is MNHEY and CDR2 SMNVEV (reference sequence). The CDR3 coding sequence is TGTGCCAGCAGTTTCCGACTAGCGGGAGTCTTCAATGAGCAGTTCTTC. It yields the protein CASSFRLAGVFNEQFF.

V gene TRBV30 combines with J gene TRBJ1-1; D gene ambiguous. V gave up 1 base and J gave up 7 bases, with 7 bases separating them. Per the germline V gene, CDR1 is GTSNPN and CDR2 is SVGIG (reference sequence). The CDR3 is 11 amino acids. The CDR3 DNA sequence: TGTGCCTGGAGTGCCCGGGGTGAAGCTTTCTTT. This translates into CAWSARGEAFF.

The gene calls are TRBV6-1 and TRBJ2-3, with a possible D match to TRBD2 (5 bases). CDR3 length equals 15 residues. The germline V gene encodes CDR1 MNHNS and CDR2 SASEGT. Trimming took off 6 bases at V and 5 bases at J, with 18 bases between the two ends. The CDR3 spells CASSPTSAFEDTQYF. The CDR3 coding sequence is TGTGCCAGCAGCCCCACTAGTGCCTTTGAAGATACGCAGTATTTT.

The count of this clone is one. The chain joins TRBV5-1 to TRBJ2-7; D not resolved. CDR1 is SGHRS, CDR2 YFSETQ, per germline. The CDR3 loop spans 15 amino acids. Trimming shortened V by 0 bases and J by 2 bases, and 12 bases separated the two germline ends. This chain's CDR3 is CASSLGESATYEQYF. CDR3 in DNA: TGCGCCAGCAGCTTGGGGGAAAGTGCTACCTACGAGCAGTACTTC.

This chain joins TRBV7-9 and TRBJ2-7; 8 nucleotides agree with TRBD2. Germline lookup yields CDR1 SEHNR and CDR2 FQNEAQ (reference sequence). V trimming: 1 base; J trimming: 3 bases; junction bases outside the gene matches: 2. This CDR3 has 14 residues. For the CDR3, the DNA is TGTGCCAGCAGCTTAGGGCGGGAGGTCTACGAGCAGTACTTC. Amino acids: CASSLGREVYEQYF.

This sequence joins TRBV11-2 and TRBJ2-4; D gene unclear. Germline assignment: CDR1 SGHAT and CDR2 FQNNGV. V lost 1 base, J lost 0 bases, and 16 bases lay in between. The CDR3 covers 18 residues. The CDR3 loop reads CASSLGKGQTLAKNIQYF. The CDR3 DNA reads as TGTGCCAGCAGCTTAGGTAAAGGGCAGACCTTAGCCAAAAACATTCAGTACTTC.

This clone was detected a few times. V is TRBV4-1 and J is TRBJ1-1; no definite D call. V was trimmed by 0 bases and J by 1 base, leaving 9 bases between them. The CDR3 totals 15 residues. Germline values: CDR1 MGHRA, CDR2 YSYEKL. CDR3 residues: CASSQEVRRNTEAFF. CDR3 DNA sequence: TGCGCCAGCAGCCAAGAGGTGAGGAGGAACACTGAAGCTTTCTTT.

The genes are TRBV5-1 and TRBJ1-1; no clear D. Germline CDR1 reads SGHRS; CDR2 reads YFSETQ. V was trimmed by 1 base and J by 1 base, leaving 8 bases between them. This CDR3 has 14 residues. This CDR3 is CASSLRSRNTEAFF. CDR3 coding DNA: TGCGCCAGCAGCTTGCGCTCGAGGAACACTGAAGCTTTCTTT. Combining the CDR3 with reference TRBV5-1 and TRBJ1-1 gives the whole variable domain KAGVTQTPRYLIKTRGQQVTLSCSPISGHRSVSWYQQTPGQGLQFLFEYFSETQRNKGNFPGRFSGRQFSNSRSEMNVSTLELGDSALYLCASSLRSRNTEAFFGQGTRLTVV.

The rearrangement joins TRBV28 to TRBJ1-2; 8 bases align to TRBD1. V lost 6 bases to trimming and J lost 8 bases; unmatched junction nucleotides: 11. Germline CDR1 reads MDHEN; CDR2 reads SYDVKM. There are 14 residues in the CDR3. This CDR3 reads CASRPQGDSRGYTF. The CDR3 DNA is TGTGCCAGCAGACCACAGGGGGATAGTAGAGGCTACACCTTC.

The V gene is TRBV9, the J gene TRBJ2-3; tentatively, D is TRBD1 (6 bases). Germline values: CDR1 SGDLS, CDR2 YYNGEE. The CDR3 contains 14 residues. Deletions cut 2 bases from V and 6 bases from J, with 13 bases between. The CDR3 loop is CASSVERGSDTQYF. In DNA, the CDR3 is TGTGCCAGCAGCGTCGAGAGGGGGTCGGATACGCAGTATTTT. The full variable domain, with the rest looked up from reference TRBV9 and TRBJ2-3, is DSGVTQTPKHLITATGQRVTLRCSPRSGDLSVYWYQQSLDQGLQFLIQYYNGEERAKGNILERFSAQQFPDLHSELNLSSLELGDSALYFCASSVERGSDTQYFGPGTRLTVL.

The chain links TRBV15 to TRBJ1-2; weak D call: TRBD1 (6 bases). Germline values: CDR1 LNHNV, CDR2 YYDKDF (reference sequence). The CDR3 extends over 13 amino acids. V was clipped by 8 bases and J by 3 bases, with 13 bases between them. The CDR3: CATQGRADYGYTF. The CDR3 bases are TGTGCCACCCAGGGGAGGGCAGACTATGGCTACACCTTC. The full variable domain, in which reference TRBV15 and TRBJ1-2 provide the parts outside the CDR3, is DAMVIQNPRYQVTQFGKPVTLSCSQTLNHNVMYWYQQKSSQAPKLLFHYYDKDFNNEADTPDNFQSRRPNTSFCFLDIRSPGLGDTAMYLCATQGRADYGYTFGSGTRLTVV.

The chain carries TRBV30 and TRBJ1-3; no clear D. The CDR3 consists of 14 residues. Trimming removed 4 bases at V and 0 bases at J, with 10 bases between. CDR1 and CDR2 from the germline V gene are GTSNPN and SVGIG (reference sequence). The CDR3 DNA follows: TGTGCCTGGATAGATAACAGCTCTGGAAACACCATATATTTT. Its protein is CAWIDNSSGNTIYF.

The chain employs TRBV7-2 and TRBJ2-7; D not resolved. Germline lookup yields CDR1 SGHTA and CDR2 FQGNSA. The CDR3 sequence is 12 residues long. V was trimmed by 3 bases and J by 6 bases, leaving 9 bases between them. CDR3 DNA: TGTGCCAGCAGCTTCCGGGTGGGCGAGCAGTACTTC. Translating it yields CASSFRVGEQYF.

The V gene is TRBV4-2, the J gene TRBJ2-1; 11 nucleotides align to TRBD2. Trimming removed 4 bases from V and 1 base from J; junction bases left unmatched: 3. Germline CDR1 and CDR2: LGHNA and YNFKEQ. The CDR3 is 16 residues long. The CDR3 is CASSPRTSGSYNEQFF. CDR3 in DNA: TGTGCCAGCAGCCCCCGGACTAGCGGGTCCTACAATGAGCAGTTCTTC.